What follows are 20 T cell receptor beta chains derived from one specimen sequenced in a study of identical twins. TCRdb itself ran the 5' RACE reads through MiXCR, one entry per CDR3 protein. This repertoire shows 500,000 or so distinct CDR3 sequences, approximately 15% found once; its top ten account for over 0.5%. This same sample was also taken into another study, of yellow fever vaccine responses in identical twins.

Sequencing was carried out using CD4+ T cells sorted from blood. All receptors derive from a woman under 30 in good health.

V and J are TRBV5-8 and TRBJ2-1; a weak D match, TRBD2 (6 bases). This CDR3 contains 13 residues. V gave up 9 bases and J gave up 0 bases, with 10 bases separating them. The V gene's germline CDR1 is SGHTS and CDR2 YDEGEE. The CDR3 bases are TGTGCCATGGGACTTCTCTCCTACAATGAGCAGTTCTTC. It specifies CAMGLLSYNEQFF.

The rearrangement joins TRBV18 to TRBJ2-5; D is undetermined. The ends were cut back, 1 base at V and 2 bases at J, with 8 bases in the middle. This CDR3 is built from 14 residues. Looked up from germline, CDR1 is KGHSH and CDR2 is LQKENI. The CDR3 sequence: CASSPRTTQETQYF. For the CDR3, the DNA is TGTGCCAGCTCACCACGGACCACACAAGAGACCCAGTACTTC.

The J gene is TRBJ2-5, the V gene TRBV2, with D hard to call. Deletions cut 7 bases from V and 6 bases from J, with 9 bases between. The CDR3 has 11 residues. Per germline, CDR1 SNHLY and CDR2 FYNNEI. The DNA for the CDR3 is TGTGCCAGCACACCGAGGCAGACCCAGTACTTC. This gives the protein CASTPRQTQYF.

The rearrangement uses TRBV3-1 and TRBJ2-1; 9 nucleotides line up with TRBD2. Germline values: CDR1 LGHDT, CDR2 YNNKEL (reference sequence). CDR3 length equals 14 residues. V dropped 7 bases and J dropped 10; count of bases not matched to a gene: 11. The CDR3 protein is CASTLSGGILEQFF. In nucleotides, the CDR3 is TGTGCCAGCACCCTCAGCGGGGGGATCCTAGAGCAGTTCTTC.

The J gene is TRBJ2-1, the V gene TRBV20-1; 8 bases line up with TRBD2. The V gene end was trimmed by 6 bases and the J gene end by 0 bases; junction bases not matched to a gene: 7. Germline V gene sequence: CDR1 DFQATT, CDR2 SNEGSKA (reference sequence). The CDR3 covers 15 residues. This CDR3 reads CSALALADSYNEQFF. Here the CDR3 DNA reads TGCAGTGCACTCGCACTAGCGGACTCCTACAATGAGCAGTTCTTC.

A note on this clonotype: One end of the junction varies from germline; a read error may be responsible. This sequence joins TRBV3-1 and TRBJ1-4; the D gene is possibly TRBD1 (6 bases). The CDR3 consists of 14 residues. CDR1 is LGHDT and CDR2 is YNNKEL in the germline V gene (reference sequence). The CDR3 DNA is TGTGCCAGCACCCAAGGGGCAGGGGAAGCAAAACTGTTTTTT. Its protein product is CASTQGAGEAKLFF. Full variable domain (outside the CDR3, taken from reference TRBV3-1 and TRBJ1-4): DTAVSQTPKYLVTQMGNDKSIKCEQNLGHDTMYWYKQDSKKFLKIMFSYNNKELIINETVPNRFSPKSPDKAHLNLHINSLELGDSAVYFCASTQGAGEAKLFFGSGTQLSVL.

This clonotype was seen more than once but under ten times. The chain has TRBV2 and TRBJ2-2, with TRBD1 matching over 11 bases. Germline V CDR1 and CDR2: SNHLY, FYNNEI. This CDR3 comprises 15 residues. With 3 bases clipped from V and 6 bases from J, the junction kept 3 bases outside the gene matches. DNA for the CDR3: TGTGCCAGCAGTGACGGGACAGGGGGTCCCGGGGAGCTGTTTTTT. Amino acids: CASSDGTGGPGELFF.

V gene TRBV10-3 combines with J gene TRBJ2-2, with D uncertain. V shed 3 bases and J shed 5 bases, with 4 bases lying between them. This CDR3 contains 12 residues. The germline V gene encodes CDR1 ENHRY and CDR2 SYGVKD. CDR3 region: CAISDSTGELFF. In DNA form, the CDR3 reads TGTGCCATCAGTGACTCAACCGGGGAGCTGTTTTTT.

This chain links TRBV20-1 with TRBJ2-7, with D hard to call. The V end lost 6 bases, the J end lost 0 bases, and 12 bases lay between the germline ends. This CDR3 is 13 amino acids long. CDR1 DFQATT and CDR2 SNEGSKA come from the germline V gene (reference sequence). In DNA, the CDR3 is TGCAGTGCCCTTTCTAGGGCCTCCTACGAGCAGTACTTC. It is translated as CSALSRASYEQYF.

The gene calls are TRBV20-1 and TRBJ2-7, with TRBD2 matching 11 bases. The CDR3 length is 15 residues. Germline assignment: CDR1 DFQATT and CDR2 SNEGSKA (reference sequence). With V trimmed by 0 bases and J by 2 bases, 3 bases remained unmatched. The CDR3 protein is CSAREGTSGAYEQYF. The CDR3 DNA reads as TGCAGTGCTAGAGAGGGGACTAGCGGTGCCTACGAGCAGTACTTC.

A few counts support this clonotype. The chain employs TRBV12-3 or TRBV12-4 and TRBJ2-2; TRBD2 aligns across 11 bases. CDR3 length: 16 amino acids. With 6 bases clipped from V and 3 bases from J, the junction kept 6 bases outside the gene matches. DNA for the CDR3: TGTGCCAGCAGGGGAGGGACTAGCGGATACACCGGGGAGCTGTTTTTT. This translates into CASRGGTSGYTGELFF.

The rearrangement links TRBV10-3 to TRBJ2-7; D could derive from TRBD1 or TRBD2 (5 bases each). Germline CDR1 ENHRY, CDR2 SYGVKD. This CDR3 spans 14 amino acids. Deletions cut 5 bases from V and 3 bases from J, with 14 bases between. CDR3 amino acids: CAISTGTYSYEQYF. The CDR3, as DNA: TGTGCCATCAGTACCGGGACCTACAGCTACGAGCAGTACTTC.

The table lists this clonotype with many counts. This chain joins TRBV7-2 and TRBJ2-7; TRBD2 agrees at 8 bases. Trimming at V came to 2 bases and at J to 12 bases, leaving 9 bases not matched to a gene. The CDR3 loop spans 13 amino acids. The germline V gene encodes CDR1 SGHTA and CDR2 FQGNSA. The DNA for the CDR3 is TGTGCCAGCAGCTTAAAACCTAGCGGGTCCCCGTACTTC. Protein: CASSLKPSGSPYF.

This chain uses TRBV5-6 with TRBJ2-1; unclear D gene. Germline CDR1 reads SGHDT; CDR2 reads YYEEEE. Trimming cost V 1 base and J 0 bases, with 8 bases left between them. This CDR3 is built from 15 residues. This chain's CDR3 is CASSLPRSSYNEQFF. DNA for the CDR3: TGTGCCAGCAGCTTGCCCCGCAGCTCCTACAATGAGCAGTTCTTC.

Only a few counts were recorded for this clonotype. The V gene is TRBV14, the J gene TRBJ2-6; D ambiguous. The CDR3 is 16 amino acids. CDR1 is SGHDN and CDR2 is FVKESK in the germline V gene. V lost 4 bases and J 0 bases, leaving 10 bases between the germline ends. This CDR3 reads CASSRWGSSGANVLTF. CDR3 DNA sequence: TGTGCCAGCAGCCGGTGGGGAAGCTCTGGGGCCAACGTCCTGACTTTC.

The chain has TRBV6-5 and TRBJ2-2, with 9 bases lining up with TRBD1. The V and J ends lost 4 bases and 6 bases, in that order; junction bases with no gene match: 3. Germline CDR1 is MNHEY and CDR2 is SVGAGI. The CDR3 is 14 amino acids. The CDR3 DNA reads as TGTGCCAGCAGTTTACAGGGGGCGTCCGGGGAGCTGTTTTTT. Translating gives CASSLQGASGELFF.

The sample holds a few counts of this clonotype. The V and J genes are TRBV6-1 and TRBJ1-6, with a weak D call TRBD1 (6 bases). The CDR3 sequence is 15 residues long. Trimming removed 5 bases from V and 4 bases from J, with 12 bases in between. The germline V gene has CDR1 MNHNS and CDR2 SASEGT. The chain's CDR3 is CASSRRQDYNSPLHF. The CDR3 coding sequence is TGTGCCAGCAGTCGACGACAGGATTATAATTCACCCCTCCACTTT.

This clonotype was seen a handful of times. V usage is TRBV7-9 and J usage is TRBJ1-1; possibly TRBD1 for D (6 bases). Trimming took 7 bases from V and 3 from J, leaving 15 bases between them. Germline CDR1 is SEHNR and CDR2 is FQNEAQ (reference sequence). The CDR3 runs 14 residues. The CDR3 DNA reads as TGTGCCAGCAATAGAGGGGGGGGAGACACTGAAGCTTTCTTT. This translates into CASNRGGGDTEAFF.

The rearrangement joins TRBV20-1 to TRBJ2-1; 7 bases agree with TRBD1. V lost 5 bases, J lost 3 bases, and 7 bases stayed unmatched. The CDR3 loop spans 14 amino acids. The germline gives CDR1 DFQATT, CDR2 SNEGSKA (reference sequence). CDR3 in DNA: TGCAGTGCTGTTTACAGGGGTGGCTACAATGAGCAGTTCTTC. Protein product: CSAVYRGGYNEQFF.

The chain recombines TRBV14 with TRBJ2-2; perhaps TRBD2 as D (6 bases). The CDR3 contains 14 residues. The V and J ends lost 4 bases and 7 bases respectively, with 13 bases between them. Germline assignment: CDR1 SGHDN and CDR2 FVKESK. The CDR3 here is CASSPGVQSGELFF. Here the CDR3 DNA reads TGTGCCAGCAGCCCGGGAGTCCAAAGCGGGGAGCTGTTTTTT.